This record looks at one T cell receptor beta chain sequence and its context. Its antigen is unidentified. This entry is derived from a study of T-cell memory formation after mild COVID-19. Points from the study as a whole: Pre-infection memory showed some responding clones, and this suggested that cross-reactive memory joined. Second-wave clones reaching peak frequency on day 37 lacked confirmed SARS-CoV-2 specificity. Whereas later expanders leaned CD4+, clones contracting day 15 to 85 showed a balanced CD4/CD8 makeup.

V was pared by 8 bases and J by 0 bases, with 14 bases between. The CDR3 consists of 14 residues. Germline assignment: CDR1 SNHLY and CDR2 FYNNEI. Via MiXCR, TCRdb re-called the 5' RACE reads, giving one row per CDR3 protein. The sample lists about 600,000 distinct CDR3 sequences; about 20% were seen once. The genes are TRBV2 and TRBJ2-7, with D hard to call. Sample: PBMCs or a T cell subset sorted from them (not recorded which). The TCR comes from an adult woman who had mild COVID-19 (a few samples of this study predate the infection). Cell type and time point are not known. CDR3 region: CASLKRTSSYEQYF. In DNA, the CDR3 is TGTGCCAGCCTTAAGCGAACGAGCTCCTACGAGCAGTACTTC.